This T cell receptor (beta chain) was recovered during a study of blood T cell repertoires in COVID-19. Across the study: Acute-phase and convalescent COVID-19 samples originated in the United States, Italy and Spain. PBMCs, B-cell-depleted T cells, or T cells were the source of the cDNA or gDNA that made up the material.

As originally analysed: Counts of nucleated cells, estimated from reference gene primer amplification, were obtained. Assay used: immunoSEQ multiplex PCR; TCRdb lists only in-frame clones, some missing. From that table come the V and J calls and clone size; the DNA was used to work out D and trimming. Seen here are about 94,000 clones, more than 70% observed once, and the top ten hold around 13%. Trimming took off 0 bases at V and 3 bases at J, with 7 bases between the two ends. CDR1 is SGHRS, CDR2 YFSETQ, per germline. This CDR3 spans 14 amino acids. V and J are TRBV5-1 and TRBJ1-5; D unclear. Sequenced: peripheral blood. The origin of this receptor is a woman aged 60 to 75 in a cohort sampled during active or convalescent COVID-19. The CDR3 nucleotides are TGCGCCAGCAGCTTGGGAGGGCCCAATCAGCCCCAGCATTTT. Protein product: CASSLGGPNQPQHF. The whole variable domain, remainder taken from reference TRBV5-1 and TRBJ1-5, is KAGVTQTPRYLIKTRGQQVTLSCSPISGHRSVSWYQQTPGQGLQFLFEYFSETQRNKGNFPGRFSGRQFSNSRSEMNVSTLELGDSALYLCASSLGGPNQPQHFGDGTRLSIL.